These 30 T cell receptor beta chains were all obtained from the same sample, sequenced in a study of beta chain features in type 1 diabetes. Regarding the study as a whole: TCRB CDR3 length was moderately but significantly reduced in all four CD4+ subsets of Type 1 diabetes patients.

The whole isolated RNA underwent reverse transcription, so sequencing captured expressed TCRB transcripts. Method: immunoSEQ multiplex PCR; TCRdb's copy keeps in-frame clones and lacks some. The sample has around 250,000 clones; about 14% are singletons. Their specific antigens are unknown. Sequencing used naive CD4+ T cells from blood. Receptors originate from a man aged 25 to 45 with type 1 diabetes.

This clone has more than one count but fewer than ten. The chain links TRBV27 to TRBJ1-5; TRBD1 is a possible D gene (6 bases). The CDR3 is 14 amino acids. Germline V gene lookup returns CDR1 MNHEY and CDR2 SMNVEV (reference sequence). V dropped 2 bases and J dropped 9 bases, with 14 bases sitting between them. Written as DNA, the CDR3 is TGTGCCAGCAGTTTAGACAGGTACTCTGGGCCCCAGCATTTT. Its translation is CASSLDRYSGPQHF.

This clone was observed a few times. This chain uses TRBV5-1 with TRBJ2-5; 10 nucleotides align to TRBD1. CDR1 and CDR2 (germline): SGHRS, YFSETQ. The CDR3 has 15 residues. V trimming: 0 bases; J trimming: 3 bases; junction bases outside the gene matches: 2. The CDR3 spells CASSLDGTGEETQYF. The CDR3 DNA reads TGCGCCAGCAGCTTGGATGGGACAGGGGAAGAGACCCAGTACTTC.

This sequence joins TRBV6-1 and TRBJ1-2, with D maybe TRBD1 (6 bases). The CDR3 is 13 residues long. CDR1 and CDR2 (germline): MNHNS, SASEGT. Trimming took 2 bases from V and 8 from J, leaving 12 bases between them. The DNA of the CDR3 is TGTGCCAGCAGTGAATTGGGGACATTGGGCTACACCTTC. Protein product: CASSELGTLGYTF.

In nucleotides, the CDR3 is TGTGCCTGCCCTAGGGGGGCCAACGTCCTGACTTTC. Amino acid sequence: CACPRGANVLTF. The genes are TRBV30 and TRBJ2-6; unclear D gene. From germline, CDR1 is GTSNPN and CDR2 SVGIG (reference sequence). V lost 6 bases, J lost 4 bases, and 7 bases lay in between. This CDR3 comprises 12 residues.

This rearrangement joins TRBV19 to TRBJ1-2, with 9 bases lining up with TRBD1. This CDR3 spans 14 amino acids. From germline, CDR1 is LNHDA and CDR2 SQIVND (reference sequence). Unmatched junction bases numbered 5, after V lost 4 bases and J lost 5 bases. This chain's CDR3 is CASSRQGTGYGYTF. For the CDR3, the DNA is TGTGCCAGTAGTAGGCAAGGGACAGGGTATGGCTACACCTTC.

This clone was counted between two and nine times. The rearrangement uses TRBV5-1 and TRBJ1-2; D is ambiguous. V lost 3 bases and J lost 0, with 12 bases in between. Germline CDR1 SGHRS, CDR2 YFSETQ. The CDR3 consists of 15 residues. This CDR3 is CASSYTTSANYGYTF. In nucleotides, the CDR3 is TGCGCCAGCAGCTATACGACATCAGCTAACTATGGCTACACCTTC.

The chain links TRBV7-6 to TRBJ2-5; 7 nucleotides agree with TRBD1. J was trimmed by 1 base and V by 5 bases; bases with no gene match: 4. The CDR3 runs 14 residues. Germline assignment: CDR1 SGHVS and CDR2 FNYEAQ. The CDR3 loop reads CASSPRDSQETQYF. The CDR3 bases are TGTGCCAGCAGCCCGAGGGACAGCCAAGAGACCCAGTACTTC.

Here the CDR3 reads CSVDSTGGAYGYTF. The DNA of the CDR3 is TGCAGCGTTGACTCGACAGGGGGCGCCTATGGCTACACCTTC. The chain is built from TRBV29-1 and TRBJ1-2; 10 bases align to TRBD1. Germline lookup yields CDR1 SQVTM and CDR2 ANQGSEA. V lost 3 bases and J lost 4; bases outside the gene matches: 5. This CDR3 contains 14 residues.

The rearrangement joins TRBV28 to TRBJ2-3; perhaps TRBD2 as D (7 bases). V shed 7 bases and J shed 0 bases, with 14 bases lying between them. Germline assignment: CDR1 MDHEN and CDR2 SYDVKM. CDR3 length equals 15 residues. This CDR3 is CASIVGGRSTDTQYF. For the CDR3, the DNA is TGTGCCAGCATCGTGGGGGGGCGGAGCACAGATACGCAGTATTTT.

V is TRBV12-5 and J is TRBJ2-5; the match to TRBD2 covers 8 bases. This CDR3 has 13 amino acids. With V trimmed by 6 bases and J by 0 bases, 0 bases remained unmatched. Germline CDR1 is LGHNT and CDR2 is FRNRAP. The CDR3 coding sequence is TGTGCTAGTGGGACTAGCGACCAAGAGACCCAGTACTTC. As protein: CASGTSDQETQYF.

V usage is TRBV9 and J usage is TRBJ2-5, with a tentative D call TRBD2 (6 bases). The CDR3 has 14 amino acids. CDR1 is SGDLS and CDR2 is YYNGEE in the germline V gene. Trimming shortened V by 0 bases and J by 2 bases, and 8 bases separated the two germline ends. CDR3 DNA sequence: TGTGCCAGCAGCGTAGAGGCGGGACAAGAGACCCAGTACTTC. This translates into CASSVEAGQETQYF.

The V and J genes are TRBV29-1 and TRBJ2-3; TRBD2 agrees at 14 bases. The CDR3 contains 16 residues. The J segment lost 4 bases and the V segment lost 4 bases, leaving 7 bases of the junction unmatched. Germline values: CDR1 SQVTM, CDR2 ANQGSEA. The CDR3 nucleotides read TGCAGCGTTGGACTAGCGGGAGGGCCCCCTCCAGATACGCAGTATTTT. It specifies CSVGLAGGPPPDTQYF.

This clone was observed a handful of times. In nucleotides, the CDR3 is TGTGCCAGCAGCTCCGGACAGGATGGCTACACCTTC. Its protein product is CASSSGQDGYTF. The chain links TRBV7-8 to TRBJ1-2, with 7 bases aligning to TRBD1. This CDR3 has 12 residues. The J segment lost 6 bases and the V segment lost 4 bases, leaving 2 bases of the junction unmatched. Germline CDR1 is SGHVS and CDR2 is FQNEAQ.

As DNA, the CDR3 is TGCGCCAGCAGCCGACAGGGGACAGATACGCAGTATTTT. It is translated as CASSRQGTDTQYF. The chain uses TRBV4-1 and TRBJ2-3; 8 bases agree with TRBD1. Per germline, CDR1 MGHRA and CDR2 YSYEKL. The CDR3 has 13 amino acids. The J segment lost 3 bases and the V segment lost 4 bases, leaving 0 bases of the junction unmatched.

V gene TRBV30 combines with J gene TRBJ1-1; D call uncertain. The CDR3 has 15 residues. Germline assignment: CDR1 GTSNPN and CDR2 SVGIG (reference sequence). Trimming took off 5 bases at V and 1 base at J, with 17 bases between the two ends. The CDR3 DNA reads as TGTGCCTGGTTCACCCCACGCGGGGAGAACACTGAAGCTTTCTTT. Residues: CAWFTPRGENTEAFF.

The rearrangement links TRBV5-4 to TRBJ2-5; 11 positions match TRBD2. V was pared by 4 bases and J by 2 bases, with 4 bases of the junction left unmatched. The CDR3 is 15 residues long. The germline V gene encodes CDR1 SGHNT and CDR2 YYREEE (reference sequence). CDR3 in DNA: TGTGCCAGCAGCCAGACTAGCGGGAAGCAAGAGACCCAGTACTTC. This translates into CASSQTSGKQETQYF.

This clone turned up a few times. Other DNA variants within this sample encode the same CDR3. The chain employs TRBV6-5 and TRBJ1-1; 8 bases agree with TRBD1. Germline CDR1 and CDR2: MNHEY and SVGAGI. After removal of 4 bases from V and 1 base from J, the junction contained 2 bases not matched to a gene. The CDR3 spans 14 residues. DNA of the CDR3: TGTGCCAGCAGTTCGGACAGGGAGAACACTGAAGCTTTCTTT. It yields the protein CASSSDRENTEAFF.

This chain joins TRBV19 and TRBJ2-1; D not resolved. Trimming shortened V by 1 base and J by 8 bases, and 15 bases separated the two germline ends. This CDR3 contains 15 residues. From germline, CDR1 is LNHDA and CDR2 SQIVND (reference sequence). CDR3 sequence reads: CASSIGEPPLDEQFF. CDR3 DNA: TGTGCCAGTAGTATAGGCGAACCCCCTCTAGATGAGCAGTTCTTC.

This clone occurred a few times. The chain links TRBV7-9 to TRBJ2-2, with D uncertain. Germline assignment: CDR1 SEHNR and CDR2 FQNEAQ (reference sequence). V was pared by 2 bases and J by 4 bases, with 8 bases between. This CDR3 has 14 amino acids. In nucleotides, the CDR3 is TGTGCCAGCAGCTTATTGCGTGCCACCGGGGAGCTGTTTTTT. Its protein product is CASSLLRATGELFF.

This clone was found a few times. The V call is TRBV5-6, the J call TRBJ1-1, with TRBD1 matching over 8 bases. Germline V gene lookup returns CDR1 SGHDT and CDR2 YYEEEE. V was pared by 2 bases and J by 11 bases, with 14 bases of the junction left unmatched. The CDR3 contains 15 residues. The CDR3 loop reads CASSFISDRARFAFF. The DNA for the CDR3 is TGTGCCAGCAGCTTTATATCGGACAGGGCACGGTTCGCTTTCTTT.

The table lists this clone with a few counts. The V and J genes are TRBV4-1 and TRBJ2-5; 9 bases are a match to TRBD2. Per germline, CDR1 MGHRA and CDR2 YSYEKL. V dropped 1 base and J dropped 0; count of bases not matched to a gene: 6. The CDR3 runs 17 residues. CDR3: CASSQGRRGGYQETQYF. CDR3 bases: TGCGCCAGCAGCCAAGGAAGGCGGGGGGGTTACCAAGAGACCCAGTACTTC.

For this clone: Other DNA sequences from this sample encode an identical CDR3 as well. This rearrangement joins TRBV30 to TRBJ1-1, with 8 bases aligning to TRBD1. The CDR3 is 13 amino acids. Germline lookup yields CDR1 GTSNPN and CDR2 SVGIG (reference sequence). The V gene end was trimmed by 3 bases and the J gene end by 5 bases; junction bases not matched to a gene: 5. CDR3 sequence (DNA): TGTGCCTGGAGAGGACAGGGAGGAACTGAAGCTTTCTTT. Translated, it gives CAWRGQGGTEAFF.

This clone was found once. The chain links TRBV11-3 to TRBJ2-7, with D perhaps matching TRBD1 (6 bases). The CDR3 spans 14 residues. Germline CDR1 and CDR2: SGHNT and YENEEA. Trimming shortened V by 6 bases and J by 4 bases, and 16 bases separated the two germline ends. This CDR3 reads CASRGNRAQYEQYF. The CDR3 DNA sequence: TGTGCCAGCAGGGGAAACAGGGCTCAGTACGAGCAGTACTTC. The full variable domain, completed using reference TRBV11-3 and TRBJ2-7, is EAGVVQSPRYKIIEKKQPVAFWCNPISGHNTLYWYLQNLGQGPELLIRYENEEAVDDSQLPKDRFSAERLKGVDSTLKIQPAELGDSAVYLCASRGNRAQYEQYFGPGTRLTVT.

This clone was recorded a few times. The genes are TRBV10-3 and TRBJ2-1; 8 bases line up with TRBD1. Trimming cost V 4 bases and J 6 bases; bases outside gene matches: 2. Germline-derived CDR1 and CDR2 are ENHRY and SYGVKD. The CDR3 consists of 13 residues. This CDR3 reads CAISGGQVNEQFF. The CDR3 coding sequence is TGTGCCATCAGTGGGGGACAGGTCAATGAGCAGTTCTTC.

The CDR3, as DNA: TGTGCCAGCAGCGTAGGGGCGACTAGCGGGACCGGGGAGCTGTTTTTT. This encodes CASSVGATSGTGELFF. V gene TRBV9 combines with J gene TRBJ2-2; the match to TRBD2 covers 10 bases. CDR3 length: 16 amino acids. The germline V gene encodes CDR1 SGDLS and CDR2 YYNGEE. V gave up 0 bases and J gave up 5 bases; unmatched junction bases: 4.

This clone was detected a few times. This chain connects TRBV2 to TRBJ2-7, with 9 bases lining up with TRBD1. Trimming at V came to 6 bases and at J to 0 bases, leaving 6 bases not matched to a gene. The CDR3 spans 15 residues. Germline V CDR1 and CDR2: SNHLY, FYNNEI. CDR3 sequence reads: CASRGQGISSYEQYF. CDR3 in DNA: TGTGCCAGCAGGGGACAGGGAATCTCCTCCTACGAGCAGTACTTC.

The sample holds a few counts of this clone. V is TRBV15 and J is TRBJ1-1; TRBD1 is a possible D gene (6 bases). Per the germline V gene, CDR1 is LNHNV and CDR2 is YYDKDF (reference sequence). Between the trimmed V and J ends, which lost 3 bases and 5 bases, there was a span of 19 bases. The CDR3 totals 16 residues. The CDR3 DNA sequence: TGTGCCACCAGCAGGGGATTCGACAGGATTGGGACTGAAGCTTTCTTT. This codes for CATSRGFDRIGTEAFF.

This clone was counted a few times. The rearrangement uses TRBV14 and TRBJ1-6; D perhaps matches TRBD1 (6 bases). Trimming shortened V by 4 bases and J by 7 bases, and 17 bases separated the two germline ends. Germline V lookup: CDR1 SGHDN, CDR2 FVKESK. This CDR3 contains 16 residues. CDR3 nucleotides: TGTGCCAGCAGCCGTTGGGGGGGGGCCTCCAATTCACCCCTCCACTTT. Its translation is CASSRWGGASNSPLHF. Full variable domain (outside the CDR3, taken from reference TRBV14 and TRBJ1-6): EAGVTQFPSHSVIEKGQTVTLRCDPISGHDNLYWYRRVMGKEIKFLLHFVKESKQDESGMPNNRFLAERTGGTYSTLKVQPAELEDSGVYFCASSRWGGASNSPLHFGNGTRLTVT.

This chain links TRBV19 with TRBJ1-2, with 8 bases lining up with TRBD1. V was pared by 5 bases and J by 1 base, with 9 bases of the junction left unmatched. Germline V lookup: CDR1 LNHDA, CDR2 SQIVND (reference sequence). This CDR3 is built from 16 residues. CDR3 bases: TGTGCCAGTAGTCTGACAGGGGCGCCGTTTAACTATGGCTACACCTTC. As protein: CASSLTGAPFNYGYTF.

This CDR3 is CASIGQSSYNEQFF. The CDR3, as DNA: TGTGCCAGCATCGGACAGAGCTCCTACAATGAGCAGTTCTTC. J is TRBJ2-1 and V is TRBV2, with D possibly being TRBD1 (6 bases). V was trimmed by 7 bases and J by 0 bases, leaving 10 bases between them. The CDR3 runs 14 residues. In germline, CDR1 is SNHLY, CDR2 FYNNEI.